This T cell receptor (beta chain) was documented in a study of Ad26.COV2.S vaccination and SARS-CoV-2 variants. Libraries were prepared by immunoSEQ multiplex PCR; TCRdb keeps only in-frame clonotypes and omits some of them. Here the sample spans about 350,000 clones, 65% to 90% being singletons. Treatment denoted: 19 received Ad26.COV2.S at low or high dose, single or two shots; roughly five received placebo; per-sample allocation not given. Sample collection was performed on day 63 after the first vaccine or placebo injection. Expressing Wuhan-strain SARS-CoV-2 spike, an Ad26 vector served as the vaccine. Sequenced here: peripheral blood, sampled in a trial of Ad26.COV2.S vaccine versus placebo. This sequence originates from a person aged 18 to 65 who received the Ad26.COV2.S COVID-19 vaccine or a placebo.

The CDR3 region has the DNA TGTGCCAGCAGTTGGGAAAGCACCTACGAGCAGTACTTC. It is translated as CASSWESTYEQYF. The chain is built from TRBV28 and TRBJ2-7; D is uncertain. CDR1 is MDHEN and CDR2 is SYDVKM in the germline V gene. CDR3 length: 13 residues. Trimming pared 4 bases from V and 2 bases from J, leaving 9 bases between.